The count of the clone carrying this T cell receptor (beta chain) is one. As yet, its antigen is unknown. Trimming took 5 bases from V and 6 from J, leaving 17 bases between them. Germline-derived CDR1 and CDR2 are MNHEY and SMNVEV (reference sequence). The CDR3 has 15 amino acids. The study reverse transcribed the entire isolated RNA, so it sequenced expressed TCRB transcripts. The average output of naive, central memory and regulatory T cell samples was about 3.57 million reads. The repertoire was sequenced with immunoSEQ multiplex PCR; TCRdb's copy has only in-frame clones and lacks some. The repertoire holds fewer than 900,000 clones, with roughly a sixth as singletons. The sample originates from a study of beta chain features in type 1 diabetes. Study-wide results and limits: Any HLA effect on TCRB rearrangement was left unresolved by small sub-analyses. The similarity of naive, central memory and Treg TCRB repertoires appeared greater among patients than among healthy donors. More deletions and fewer insertions at VDJ junctions were found in patients with type 1 diabetes.

The sequence came from a woman aged 18-29 years in good health. Material: naive CD4+ T cells from blood. V gene TRBV27 combines with J gene TRBJ1-3; D unclear. The CDR3 DNA reads TGTGCCAGCAGTCCCCGGTCTGGGGTAGCAAACACCATATATTTT. Its translation: CASSPRSGVANTIYF.